A single TCR beta chain is shown here with its context. Here immunoSEQ multiplex PCR was the method, and the copy in TCRdb shows in-frame clones only, minus some. The sample includes approximately 130,000 clones, more than 65% of them seen just once. Germline loops: CDR1 SGDLS, CDR2 YYNGEE. The CDR3 loop spans 15 amino acids. Trimming cost V 1 base and J 5 bases, with 16 bases left between them. This entry belongs to a study of blood T cell repertoires in COVID-19. Study context: The United States, Italy and Spain provided the acute and convalescent COVID-19 samples.

The receptor comes from a human donor in a cohort sampled during active COVID-19. The chain recombines TRBV9 with TRBJ2-7; the D gene is possibly TRBD1 (7 bases). The sequenced sample was peripheral blood. The CDR3 sequence is CASSVTGQEGNEQYF. The CDR3 region has the DNA TGTGCCAGCAGCGTAACAGGACAGGAGGGAAACGAGCAGTACTTC.